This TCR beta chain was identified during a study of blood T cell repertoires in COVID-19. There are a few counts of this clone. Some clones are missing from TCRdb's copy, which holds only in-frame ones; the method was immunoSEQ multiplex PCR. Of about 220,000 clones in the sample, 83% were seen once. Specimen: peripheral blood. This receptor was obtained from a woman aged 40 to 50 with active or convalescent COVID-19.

CDR3 sequence reads: CASSTGTANSPLHF. DNA for the CDR3: TGTGCCAGCAGTACCGGGACAGCGAATTCACCCCTCCACTTT. The rearrangement joins TRBV2 to TRBJ1-6; 7 bases are shared with TRBD1. The trim removed 5 bases at V and 7 bases at J, leaving 5 bases unmatched. CDR1 and CDR2 (germline): SNHLY, FYNNEI. The CDR3 totals 14 residues.